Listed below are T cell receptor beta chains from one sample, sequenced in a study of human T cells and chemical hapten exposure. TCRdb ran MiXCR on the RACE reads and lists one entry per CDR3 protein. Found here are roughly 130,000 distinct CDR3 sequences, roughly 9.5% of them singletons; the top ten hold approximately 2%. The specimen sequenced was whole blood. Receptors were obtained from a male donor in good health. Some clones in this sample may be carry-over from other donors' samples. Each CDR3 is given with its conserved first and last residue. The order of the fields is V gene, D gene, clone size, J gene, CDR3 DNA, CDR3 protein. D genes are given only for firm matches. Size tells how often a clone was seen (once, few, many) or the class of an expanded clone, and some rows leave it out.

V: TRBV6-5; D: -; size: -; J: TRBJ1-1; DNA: TGTGCCAGCAGTCCCCGCCCGGTAGGCACTGAAGCTTTCTTT; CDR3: CASSPRPVGTEAFF
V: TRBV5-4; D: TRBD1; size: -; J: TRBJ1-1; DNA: TGTGCCAGCAGCCCTCCAGGACAGGTCCCAGACACTGAAGCTTTCTTT; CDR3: CASSPPGQVPDTEAFF
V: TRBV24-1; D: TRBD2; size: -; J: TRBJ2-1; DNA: TGTGCCACCGGGGGGGACAATGAGCAGTTCTTC; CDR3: CATGGDNEQFF
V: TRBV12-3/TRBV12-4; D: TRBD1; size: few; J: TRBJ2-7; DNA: TGTGCCAGCAGCCACCCCCGGGACAGCTTCTACGAGCAGTACTTC; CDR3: CASSHPRDSFYEQYF
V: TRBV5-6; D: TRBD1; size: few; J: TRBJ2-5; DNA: TGTGCCAGCGATACGACAGGGGCTGGGGAGACCCAGTACTTC; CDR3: CASDTTGAGETQYF
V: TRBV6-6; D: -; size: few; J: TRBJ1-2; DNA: TGTGCCAGCAGAGCGCCAGCTAACTATGGCTACACCTTC; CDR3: CASRAPANYGYTF
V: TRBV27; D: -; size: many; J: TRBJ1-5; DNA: TGTGCCAGCAGTCCTGGATGGTATCAGCCCCAGCATTTT; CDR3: CASSPGWYQPQHF
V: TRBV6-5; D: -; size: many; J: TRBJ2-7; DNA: TGTGCCAGCAGTCTCGGGACGGCTCACTCCTACGAGCAGTACTTC; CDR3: CASSLGTAHSYEQYF
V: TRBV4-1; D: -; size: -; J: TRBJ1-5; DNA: TGCGCCAGCAGCTCCCCTGGGGGCAGCAATCAGCCCCAGCATTTT; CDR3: CASSSPGGSNQPQHF
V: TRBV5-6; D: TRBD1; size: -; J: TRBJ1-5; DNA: TGTGCCAGCAGCTCCGGGACAGGCCTTAGCAATCAGCCCCAGCATTTT; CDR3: CASSSGTGLSNQPQHF
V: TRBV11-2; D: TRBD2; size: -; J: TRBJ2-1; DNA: TGTGCCAGCAGCCATCCCCCTAGCGGGAGGGGCAATGAGCAGTTCTTC; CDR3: CASSHPPSGRGNEQFF
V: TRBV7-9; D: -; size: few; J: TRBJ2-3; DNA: TGTGCCAGCAGCCTCTCCAGGGGTGGAGATACGCAGTATTTT; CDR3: CASSLSRGGDTQYF
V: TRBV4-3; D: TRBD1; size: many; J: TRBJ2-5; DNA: TGCGCCAGCAGCTTTTGGGACAGGGGAAAAGAGACCCAGTACTTC; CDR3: CASSFWDRGKETQYF
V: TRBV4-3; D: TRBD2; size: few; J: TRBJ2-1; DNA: TGCGCCAGCAGCCAAGATCTAGCGGGGGTGTACAATGAGCAGTTCTTC; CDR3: CASSQDLAGVYNEQFF
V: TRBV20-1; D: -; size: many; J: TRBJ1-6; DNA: TGCAGTGCTAGAGCCGACTTAGGGGATAATTCACCCCTCCACTTT; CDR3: CSARADLGDNSPLHF
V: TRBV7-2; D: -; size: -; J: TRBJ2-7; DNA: TGTGCCAGCAGCCAAGACAGTAGACTCGAGCAGTACTTC; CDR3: CASSQDSRLEQYF
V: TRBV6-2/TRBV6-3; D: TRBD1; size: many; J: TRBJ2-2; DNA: TGTGCCAGCAGTTACCTTCCCCCAGGGGGCGAGTCAAACACCGGGGAGCTGTTTTTT; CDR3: CASSYLPPGGESNTGELFF
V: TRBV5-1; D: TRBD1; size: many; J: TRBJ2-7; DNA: TGCGCCAGCAGTCCCGGACAGGGGGCCTCCTACGAGCAGTACTTC; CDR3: CASSPGQGASYEQYF
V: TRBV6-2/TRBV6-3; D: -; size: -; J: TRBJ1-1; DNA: TGTGCCAGCAGTTACTCGAAGGACACTGAAGCTTTCTTT; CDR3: CASSYSKDTEAFF
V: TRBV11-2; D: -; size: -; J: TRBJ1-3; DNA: TGTGCCAGCAGCTCAGGCGTCTCTGGAAACACCATATATTTT; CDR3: CASSSGVSGNTIYF
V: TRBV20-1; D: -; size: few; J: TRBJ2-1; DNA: TGCAGTGCTAGTTTAGGCGGGACCTACTACAATGAGCAGTTCTTC; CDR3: CSASLGGTYYNEQFF
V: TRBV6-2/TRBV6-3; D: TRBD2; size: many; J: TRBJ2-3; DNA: TGTGCCAGCACTAGCGGGAGGGCGGATACGCAGTATTTT; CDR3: CASTSGRADTQYF
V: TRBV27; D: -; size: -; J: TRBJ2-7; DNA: TGTGCCAGCAGTTTACTGGACGGGGCCTACGAGCAGTACTTC; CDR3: CASSLLDGAYEQYF
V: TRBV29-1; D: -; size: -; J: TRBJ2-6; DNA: TGCAGCGTTGAAGATTGGCCTGACAGTTCGACGGGCTCTGGGGCCAACGTCCTGACTTTC; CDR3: CSVEDWPDSSTGSGANVLTF
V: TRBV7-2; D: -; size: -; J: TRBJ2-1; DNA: TGTGCCAGCAGCTTGAGGGGGGGAACATACAATGAGCAGTTCTTC; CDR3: CASSLRGGTYNEQFF
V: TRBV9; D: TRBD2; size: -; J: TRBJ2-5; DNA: TGTGCCAGCAGCGTAGCCGGGGGGTCAGAGACCCAGTACTTC; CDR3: CASSVAGGSETQYF
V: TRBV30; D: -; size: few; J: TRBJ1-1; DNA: TGTGCCTGGAGTAAACCCCCCACAGGGATGGCTTTCTTT; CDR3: CAWSKPPTGMAFF
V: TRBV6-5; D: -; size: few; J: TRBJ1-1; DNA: TGTGCCAGCAGTTACGGCAGGCGTGGCACTGAAGCTTTCTTT; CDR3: CASSYGRRGTEAFF
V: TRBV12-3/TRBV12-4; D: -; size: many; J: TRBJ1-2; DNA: TGTGCCAGCAGTTTCAACCCCACCTATGGCTACACCTTC; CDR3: CASSFNPTYGYTF
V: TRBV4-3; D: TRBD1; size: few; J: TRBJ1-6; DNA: TGCGCCAGCAGCCAGGACTCAGGGGGTTACGATTCACCCCTCCACTTT; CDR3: CASSQDSGGYDSPLHF
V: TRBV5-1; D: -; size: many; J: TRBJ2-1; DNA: TGCGCCAGTTGGGGGACGACCAACAATGAGCAGTTCTTC; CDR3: CASWGTTNNEQFF
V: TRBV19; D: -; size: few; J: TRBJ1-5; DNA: TGTGCCAGTAGTGGACAGTCCTTCAATCAGCCCCAGCATTTT; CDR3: CASSGQSFNQPQHF
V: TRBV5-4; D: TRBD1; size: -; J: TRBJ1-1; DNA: TGTGCCAGCAGCTTGCAGGGGGGCACTGAAGCTTTCTTT; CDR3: CASSLQGGTEAFF
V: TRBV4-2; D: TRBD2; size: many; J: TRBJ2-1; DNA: TGTGCCAGCAGCCAAGATCGACTAGCAGGCAATGAGCAGTTCTTC; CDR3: CASSQDRLAGNEQFF
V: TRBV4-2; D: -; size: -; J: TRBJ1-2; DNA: TGTGCCAGCAGCCAAGATCGGCCGCAGGGGACGGACTATGGCTACACCTTC; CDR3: CASSQDRPQGTDYGYTF
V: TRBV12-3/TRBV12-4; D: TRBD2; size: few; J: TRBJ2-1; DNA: TGTGCCAGCCTAGCGGGAGGGCCCTTCGGAGAGCAGTTCTTC; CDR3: CASLAGGPFGEQFF
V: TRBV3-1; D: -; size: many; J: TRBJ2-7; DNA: TGTGCCAGCAGCCAAGTCGGGACGACCCCCTACGAGCAGTACTTC; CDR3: CASSQVGTTPYEQYF